This T cell receptor (beta chain) was sequenced in a study of cytomegalovirus exposure and HLA in healthy donors. Turning to the study itself: An analysis done earlier identified 120 million or so unique TCR beta sequences from about 179 million T cells.

With 6 bases clipped from V and 1 base from J, the junction kept 4 bases outside the gene matches. Germline CDR1 SEHNR, CDR2 FQNEAQ (reference sequence). The CDR3 is made up of 14 amino acids. In the PCR, 60 Vbeta and 13 Jbeta primers were used. The protocol was immunoSEQ multiplex PCR, while the TCRdb copy is restricted to in-frame clones and leaves out a portion. Among about 190,000 clones listed, roughly four fifths were seen once. The sequenced sample was PBMCs. This chain uses TRBV7-9 with TRBJ1-1; 8 nucleotides agree with TRBD1. The TCR originated in a woman aged 25 to 45 in good health and CMV-seropositive. In DNA, the CDR3 is TGTGCCAGCAGGGGACAGGAACAGAACACTGAAGCTTTCTTT. Protein sequence: CASRGQEQNTEAFF.